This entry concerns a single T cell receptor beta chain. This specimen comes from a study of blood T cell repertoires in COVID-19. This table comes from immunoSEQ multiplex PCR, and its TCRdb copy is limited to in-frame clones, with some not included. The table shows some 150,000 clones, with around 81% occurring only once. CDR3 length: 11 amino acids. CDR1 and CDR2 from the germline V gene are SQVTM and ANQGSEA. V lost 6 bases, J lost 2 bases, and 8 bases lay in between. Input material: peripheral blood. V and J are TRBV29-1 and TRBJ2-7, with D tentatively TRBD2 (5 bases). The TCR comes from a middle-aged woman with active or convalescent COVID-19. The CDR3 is CSVAGAYEQYF. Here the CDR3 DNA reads TGCAGCGTCGCCGGGGCCTACGAGCAGTACTTC.